This T cell receptor beta chain stems from a study of cytomegalovirus exposure and HLA in healthy donors. Study details: A later analysis reported the 130 or so validation repertoires used the same platform as the approximately 650 first-cohort repertoires.

Germline V lookup: CDR1 MNHEY, CDR2 SVGAGI. The CDR3 has 14 amino acids. Trimming stripped 4 bases from V and 7 bases from J, with 16 bases between. This clone was observed a single time. As yet, its antigen is unknown. Study conclusions and caveats: Rarity held for most TCR sequences, but there were some public TCRs that occurred in many donors. Cytomegalovirus status was reportedly diagnosed by the classifier with high sensitivity and specificity. Altogether, around 160 TCR beta chains were recorded as cytomegalovirus-associated.

Measured with immunoSEQ multiplex PCR; TCRdb has only the in-frame clones, and not every one. The data contain 170,000 or so clones, about 80% of them singletons. The sequencing sample was made of PBMCs. This clonotype was sampled from a woman aged 18-29 years in good health and CMV-seropositive. The chain joins TRBV6-5 to TRBJ1-1, with D tentatively TRBD1 (5 bases). CDR3 DNA: TGTGCCAGCAGTTCCGGACGCGGGGGTTTTGAAGCTTTCTTT. This encodes CASSSGRGGFEAFF.